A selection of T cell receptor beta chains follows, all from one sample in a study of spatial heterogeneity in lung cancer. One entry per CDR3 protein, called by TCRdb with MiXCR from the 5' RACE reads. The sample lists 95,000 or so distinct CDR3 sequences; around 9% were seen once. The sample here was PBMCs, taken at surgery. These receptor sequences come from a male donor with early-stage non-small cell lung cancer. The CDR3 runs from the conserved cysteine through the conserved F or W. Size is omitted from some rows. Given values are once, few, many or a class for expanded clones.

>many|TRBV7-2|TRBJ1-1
CASSKPGSMNTEAFF
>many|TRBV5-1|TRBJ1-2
CASSLANYGYTF
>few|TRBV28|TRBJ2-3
CASSMRQGDTQYF
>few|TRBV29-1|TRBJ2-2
CSTQGSGTGVTGELFF
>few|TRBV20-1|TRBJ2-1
CSASKGTAPDYNEQFF
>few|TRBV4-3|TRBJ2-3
CASSQGLNTQYF
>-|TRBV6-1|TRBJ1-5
CASSEAVRVQPQHF
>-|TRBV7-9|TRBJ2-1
CASLLSGGGYNEQFF
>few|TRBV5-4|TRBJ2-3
CASSLGSRGDTDTQYF
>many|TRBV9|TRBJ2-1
CASLEREAHNEQFF
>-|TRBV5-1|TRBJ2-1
CASSPSPHNEQFF
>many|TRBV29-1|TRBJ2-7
CSVEAQGKDEQYF
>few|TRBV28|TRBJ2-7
CASSPQREGYEQYF
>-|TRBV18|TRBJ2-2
CASSPETGPNTGELFF
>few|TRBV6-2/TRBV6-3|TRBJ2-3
CASSYSTTDTQYF
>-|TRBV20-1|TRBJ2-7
CSPSAGQPSYEQYF
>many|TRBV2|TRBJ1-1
CASRNRGGSTEAFF
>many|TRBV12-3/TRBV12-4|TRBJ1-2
CASSKGARGGYTF
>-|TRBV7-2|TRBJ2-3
CASSLAFGVADTQYF
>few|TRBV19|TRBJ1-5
CASSKAALNSNQPQHF
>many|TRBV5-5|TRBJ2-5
CASSLEGAETQYF
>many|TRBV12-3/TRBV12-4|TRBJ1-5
CASRYRGDQPQHF
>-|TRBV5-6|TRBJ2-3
CASSFGQGSTDTQYF
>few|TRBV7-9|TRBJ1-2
CASSLGDSYGYTF
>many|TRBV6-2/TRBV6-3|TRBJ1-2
CASRPAGGTHGYTF
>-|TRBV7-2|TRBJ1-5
CASSLDGRYQPQHF
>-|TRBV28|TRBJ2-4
CASGGAAKNIQYF
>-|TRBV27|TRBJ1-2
CASRSGTARFGYTF
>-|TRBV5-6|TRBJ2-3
CASSFFVQARTDTQYF
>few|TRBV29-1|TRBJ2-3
CSVDRGGGDTQYF